This T cell receptor beta chain was identified in a study of T cells after posttransplantation cyclophosphamide. Measured with immunoSEQ multiplex PCR; TCRdb has only the in-frame clones, and not every one. The specimen gives under 4,000 clones without singletons; the ten biggest hold more than 25%. The CDR3 spans 13 residues. Germline V gene data show CDR1 as MNHEY and CDR2 as SMNVEV (reference sequence). V was pared by 1 base and J by 5 bases, with 8 bases between. Treatment was busulfan-fludarabine conditioning, a marrow graft, and cyclophosphamide on days +3 and +4. This clone has a count of ten or more. Its antigen remains unknown. Study-wide findings and caveats: Recipient CMV seropositivity and CMV reactivation strongly tracked TRB clonality. Skin or GI-infiltrating T cells shared few TRB sequences with blood.

This chain joins TRBV27 and TRBJ1-1; no definite D call. The specimen comprised PBMCs, sampled 84 days after allogeneic stem cell transplant with posttransplant cyclophosphamide. The TCR originated in a female patient between 40 and 50 years old who received an allogeneic stem cell transplant from a related donor, was CMV-positive, and had no GVHD. Some of these T cells may belong to the graft donor. CDR3 DNA: TGTGCCAGCAGTTTATTAAGCGGAACTGAAGCTTTCTTT. It translates to CASSLLSGTEAFF.